Below, one TCR beta chain is given with its context. This sample was included in a study of blood T cell repertoires in COVID-19. The CDR3 runs to 17 residues. Between the trimmed V and J ends, which lost 8 bases and 5 bases, there was a span of 24 bases. The germline V gene encodes CDR1 SEHNR and CDR2 FQNEAQ (reference sequence). Profiling relied on immunoSEQ multiplex PCR, and the TCRdb table lists in-frame clones only, not all of them. The profile shows about 70,000 clones, 65% to 85% of them singletons. The origin of this receptor is a woman aged 60-75 years with acute or convalescent COVID-19. Sequenced input: peripheral blood. The V gene is TRBV7-9, the J gene TRBJ2-2; a possible D gene is TRBD2 (6 bases). CDR3 bases: TGTGCCAGCCCCCCCTCGGCGGGGACCTACTTAACCGGGGAGCTGTTTTTT. Protein product: CASPPSAGTYLTGELFF.